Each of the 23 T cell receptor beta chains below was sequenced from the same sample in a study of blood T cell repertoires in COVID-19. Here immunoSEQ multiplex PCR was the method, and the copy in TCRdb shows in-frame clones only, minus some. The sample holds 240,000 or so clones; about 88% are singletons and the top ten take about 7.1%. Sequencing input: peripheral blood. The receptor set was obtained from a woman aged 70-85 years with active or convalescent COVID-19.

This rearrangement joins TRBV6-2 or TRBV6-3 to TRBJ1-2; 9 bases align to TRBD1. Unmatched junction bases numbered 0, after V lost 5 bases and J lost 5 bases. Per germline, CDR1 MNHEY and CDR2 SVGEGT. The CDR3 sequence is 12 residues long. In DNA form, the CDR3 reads TGTGCCAGCAGTGGGACAGGGTATGGCTACACCTTC. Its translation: CASSGTGYGYTF.

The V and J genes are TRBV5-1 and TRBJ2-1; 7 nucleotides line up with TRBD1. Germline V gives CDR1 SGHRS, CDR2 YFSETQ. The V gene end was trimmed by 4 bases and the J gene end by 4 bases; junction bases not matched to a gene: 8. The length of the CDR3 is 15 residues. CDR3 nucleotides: TGCGCCAGCAGCGACGGGACAGCTACTTACAATGAGCAGTTCTTC. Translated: CASSDGTATYNEQFF. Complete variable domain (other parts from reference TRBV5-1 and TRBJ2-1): KAGVTQTPRYLIKTRGQQVTLSCSPISGHRSVSWYQQTPGQGLQFLFEYFSETQRNKGNFPGRFSGRQFSNSRSEMNVSTLELGDSALYLCASSDGTATYNEQFFGPGTRLTVL.

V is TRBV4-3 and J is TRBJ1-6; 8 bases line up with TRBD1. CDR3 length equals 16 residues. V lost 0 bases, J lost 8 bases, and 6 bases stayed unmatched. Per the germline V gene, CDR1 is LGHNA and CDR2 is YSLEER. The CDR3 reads CASSQDRTGWYSPLHF. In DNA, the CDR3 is TGCGCCAGCAGCCAAGATAGGACAGGGTGGTATTCACCCCTCCACTTT.

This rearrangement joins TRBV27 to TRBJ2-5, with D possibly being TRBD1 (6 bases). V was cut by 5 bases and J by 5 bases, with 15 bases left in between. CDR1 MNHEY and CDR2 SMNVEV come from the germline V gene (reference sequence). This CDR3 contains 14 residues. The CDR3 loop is CASSPGVGRETQYF. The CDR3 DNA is TGTGCCAGCAGTCCAGGGGTAGGGCGCGAGACCCAGTACTTC.

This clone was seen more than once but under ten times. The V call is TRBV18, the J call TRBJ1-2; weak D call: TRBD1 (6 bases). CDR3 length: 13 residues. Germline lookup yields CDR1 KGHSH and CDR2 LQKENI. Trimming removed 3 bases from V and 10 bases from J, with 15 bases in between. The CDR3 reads CASSPDRQAAYTF. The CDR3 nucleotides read TGTGCCAGCTCACCCGACCGACAGGCCGCCTACACCTTC.

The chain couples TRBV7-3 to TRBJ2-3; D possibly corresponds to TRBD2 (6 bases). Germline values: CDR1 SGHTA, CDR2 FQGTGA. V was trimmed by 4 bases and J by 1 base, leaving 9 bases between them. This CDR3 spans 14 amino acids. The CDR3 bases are TGTGCCAGCAGCTACCGGGAGCGCACAGATACGCAGTATTTT. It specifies CASSYRERTDTQYF.

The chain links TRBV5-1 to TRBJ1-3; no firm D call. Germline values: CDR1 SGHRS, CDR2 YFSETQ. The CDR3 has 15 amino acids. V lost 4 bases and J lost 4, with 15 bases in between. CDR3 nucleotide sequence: TGCGCCAGCAGCCAAGGGCGGGATAGAGGAAACACCATATATTTT. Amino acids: CASSQGRDRGNTIYF.

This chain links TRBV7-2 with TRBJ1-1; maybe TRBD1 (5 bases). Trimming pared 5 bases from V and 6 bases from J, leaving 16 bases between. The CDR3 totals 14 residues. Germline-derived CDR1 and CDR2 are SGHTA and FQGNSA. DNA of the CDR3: TGTGCCAGCAGCGGAGGGGTGTGGGGGGCTGAAGCTTTCTTT. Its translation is CASSGGVWGAEAFF.

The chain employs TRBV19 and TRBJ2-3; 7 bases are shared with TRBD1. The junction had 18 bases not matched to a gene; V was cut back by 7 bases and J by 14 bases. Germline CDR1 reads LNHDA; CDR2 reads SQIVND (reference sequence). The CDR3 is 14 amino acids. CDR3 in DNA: TGTGCCAGTAATCCGGATTTCACCGGGACAGAAACGTATTTT. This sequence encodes CASNPDFTGTETYF.

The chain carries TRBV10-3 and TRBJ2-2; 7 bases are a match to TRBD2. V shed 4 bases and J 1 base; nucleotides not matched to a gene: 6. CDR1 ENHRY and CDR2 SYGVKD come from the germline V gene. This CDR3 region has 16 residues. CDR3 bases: TGTGCCATCAGTGTGGTGGCGGGGGAGAACACCGGGGAGCTGTTTTTT. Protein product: CAISVVAGENTGELFF.

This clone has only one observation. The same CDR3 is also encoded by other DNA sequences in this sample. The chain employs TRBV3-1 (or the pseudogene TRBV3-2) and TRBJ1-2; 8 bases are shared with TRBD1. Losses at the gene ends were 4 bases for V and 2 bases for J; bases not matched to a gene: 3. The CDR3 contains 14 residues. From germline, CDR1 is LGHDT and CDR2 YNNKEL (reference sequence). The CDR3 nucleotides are TGTGCCAGCAGCCGTGGACAGGGCAACTATGGCTACACCTTC. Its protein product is CASSRGQGNYGYTF.

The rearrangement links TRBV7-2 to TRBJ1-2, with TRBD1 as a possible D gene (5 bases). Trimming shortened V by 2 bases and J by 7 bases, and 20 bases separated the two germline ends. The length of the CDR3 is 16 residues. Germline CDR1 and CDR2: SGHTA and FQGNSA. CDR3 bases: TGTGCCAGCAGCTTATTCGGCTCGGGGGTGATGGGTGGCTACACCTTC. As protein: CASSLFGSGVMGGYTF.

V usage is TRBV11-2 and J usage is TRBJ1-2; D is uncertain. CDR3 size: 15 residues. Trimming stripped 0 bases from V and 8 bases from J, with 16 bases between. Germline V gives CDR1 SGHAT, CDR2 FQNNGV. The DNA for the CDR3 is TGTGCCAGCAGCTTAGATTCGGTCGGTCCGAGCGGCTACACCTTC. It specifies CASSLDSVGPSGYTF.

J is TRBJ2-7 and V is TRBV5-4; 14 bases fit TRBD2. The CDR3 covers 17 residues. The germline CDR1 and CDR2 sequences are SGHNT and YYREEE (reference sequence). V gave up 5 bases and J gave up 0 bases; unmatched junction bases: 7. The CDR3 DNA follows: TGTGCCAGCAGGGCCGGGACTAGCGGGGGTGTCTCCTACGAGCAGTACTTC. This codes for CASRAGTSGGVSYEQYF.

The CDR3 protein is CASHGTGRSGYTF. The CDR3 DNA follows: TGTGCCAGCCATGGGACAGGGAGGAGTGGCTACACCTTC. The rearrangement joins TRBV2 to TRBJ1-2; 9 nucleotides line up with TRBD1. This CDR3 contains 13 residues. The ends lost 8 bases at V and 7 bases at J; junction bases unmatched: 8. CDR1 and CDR2 (germline): SNHLY, FYNNEI.

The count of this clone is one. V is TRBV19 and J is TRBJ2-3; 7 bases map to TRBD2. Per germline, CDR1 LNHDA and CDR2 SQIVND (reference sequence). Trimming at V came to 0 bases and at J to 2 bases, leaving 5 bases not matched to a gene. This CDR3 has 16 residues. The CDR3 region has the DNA TGTGCCAGTAGTATAGATAATAGCGGGTACACAGATACGCAGTATTTT. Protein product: CASSIDNSGYTDTQYF.

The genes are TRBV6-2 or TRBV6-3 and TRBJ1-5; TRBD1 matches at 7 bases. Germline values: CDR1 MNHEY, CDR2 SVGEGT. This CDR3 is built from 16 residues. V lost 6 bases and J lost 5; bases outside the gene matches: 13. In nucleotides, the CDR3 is TGTGCCAGCAGCGTCAGGGGGACTCTGGCGCATCAGCCCCAGCATTTT. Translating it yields CASSVRGTLAHQPQHF.

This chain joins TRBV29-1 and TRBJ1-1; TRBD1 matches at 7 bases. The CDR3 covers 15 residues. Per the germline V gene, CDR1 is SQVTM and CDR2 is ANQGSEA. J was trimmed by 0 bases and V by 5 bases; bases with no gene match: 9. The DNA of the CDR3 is TGCAGCGTTAGAACAGGGGCGACCCTGAACACTGAAGCTTTCTTT. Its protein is CSVRTGATLNTEAFF.

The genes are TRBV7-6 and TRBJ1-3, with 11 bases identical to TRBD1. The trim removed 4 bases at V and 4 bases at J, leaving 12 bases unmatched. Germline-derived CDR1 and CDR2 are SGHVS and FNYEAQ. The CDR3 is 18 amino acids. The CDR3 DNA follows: TGTGCCAGCAGCTGGACCCTTAGGGGACAGGGGGAAGGAAACACCATATATTTT. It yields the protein CASSWTLRGQGEGNTIYF.

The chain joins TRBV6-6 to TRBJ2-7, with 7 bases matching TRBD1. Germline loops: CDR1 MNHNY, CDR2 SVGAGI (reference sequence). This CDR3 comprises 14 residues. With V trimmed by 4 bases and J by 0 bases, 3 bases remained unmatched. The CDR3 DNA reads TGTGCCAGCAGTTCGGGACAGCACTCCTACGAGCAGTACTTC. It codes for CASSSGQHSYEQYF.

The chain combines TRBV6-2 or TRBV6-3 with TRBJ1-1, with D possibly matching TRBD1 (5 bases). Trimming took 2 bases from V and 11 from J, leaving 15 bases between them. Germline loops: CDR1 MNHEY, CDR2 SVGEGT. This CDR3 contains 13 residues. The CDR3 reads CASSYKGLPRAFF. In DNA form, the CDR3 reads TGTGCCAGCAGTTACAAGGGACTTCCGAGGGCTTTCTTT.

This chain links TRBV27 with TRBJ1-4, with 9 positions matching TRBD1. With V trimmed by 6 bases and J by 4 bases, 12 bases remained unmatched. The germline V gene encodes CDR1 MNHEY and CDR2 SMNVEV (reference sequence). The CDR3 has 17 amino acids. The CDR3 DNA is TGTGCCAGCAGCCTCTACCACCTGACAGGGGGTAATGAAAAACTGTTTTTT. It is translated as CASSLYHLTGGNEKLFF.

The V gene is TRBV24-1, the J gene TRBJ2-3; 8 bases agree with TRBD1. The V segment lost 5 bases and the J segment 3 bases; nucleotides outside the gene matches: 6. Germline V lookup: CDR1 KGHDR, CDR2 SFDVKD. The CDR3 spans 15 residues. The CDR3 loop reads CATSALTGETDTQYF. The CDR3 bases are TGTGCCACCAGTGCCCTGACAGGGGAGACAGATACGCAGTATTTT.